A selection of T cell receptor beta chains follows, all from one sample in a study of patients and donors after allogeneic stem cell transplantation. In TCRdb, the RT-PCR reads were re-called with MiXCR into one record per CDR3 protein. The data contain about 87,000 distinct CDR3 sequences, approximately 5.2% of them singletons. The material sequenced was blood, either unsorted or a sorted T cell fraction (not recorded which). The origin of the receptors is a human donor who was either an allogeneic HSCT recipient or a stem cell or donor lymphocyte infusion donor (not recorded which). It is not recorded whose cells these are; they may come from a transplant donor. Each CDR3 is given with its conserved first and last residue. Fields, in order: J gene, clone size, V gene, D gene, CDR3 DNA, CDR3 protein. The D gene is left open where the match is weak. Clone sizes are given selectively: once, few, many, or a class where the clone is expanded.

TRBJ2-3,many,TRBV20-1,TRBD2,TGCAGTGCTAGCGGGGGGGCCGGCACAGATACGCAGTATTTT,CSASGGAGTDTQYF
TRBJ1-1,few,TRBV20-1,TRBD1,TGCAGTGCTAGAGACGGGACAGACACTGAAGCTTTCTTT,CSARDGTDTEAFF
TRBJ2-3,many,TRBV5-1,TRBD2,TGCGCCAGTAGCTGGGGAGGGGCCCGCACAGATACGCAGTATTTT,CASSWGGARTDTQYF
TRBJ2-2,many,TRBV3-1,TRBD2,TGTGCCAGCAGCCCCGGGGCTAGCGGAGAGGGCGGGGAGCTGTTTTTT,CASSPGASGEGGELFF
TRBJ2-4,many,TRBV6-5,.,TGTGCCAGCAGTTACTCTCCCCAAAACATTCAGTACTTC,CASSYSPQNIQYF
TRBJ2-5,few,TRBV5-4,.,TGTGCCAGCAGCCTTTGGGACCAAGAGACCCAGTACTTC,CASSLWDQETQYF
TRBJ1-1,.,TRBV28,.,TGTGCCAGCAGTTTAGTACGGCGCGAGCCTTTCTTT,CASSLVRREPFF
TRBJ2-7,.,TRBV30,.,TGTGCCTGGAGTGGTCACTACGAGCAGTACTTC,CAWSGHYEQYF
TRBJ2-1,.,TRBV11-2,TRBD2,TGTGCCAGCAGCTCAACTAGCGGGGTCAATGAGCAGTTCTTC,CASSSTSGVNEQFF
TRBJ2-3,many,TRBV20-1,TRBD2,TGCAGTGCTAGAGATCTCTGGGCGGGAGGAGATACGCAGTATTTT,CSARDLWAGGDTQYF
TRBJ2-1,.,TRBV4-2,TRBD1,TGTGCCAGCAGCCAAGAAGGGACAGGGGGCCGTGAGCAGTTCTTC,CASSQEGTGGREQFF
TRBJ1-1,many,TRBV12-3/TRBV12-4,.,TGTGCCAGCAGTTTAGAAGTGATGCGAGGGAGTCTTCGGGCTTTCTTT,CASSLEVMRGSLRAFF
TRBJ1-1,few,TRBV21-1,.,TGTGCCAGCAGCAATAGAAACACTGAAGCTTTCTTT,CASSNRNTEAFF
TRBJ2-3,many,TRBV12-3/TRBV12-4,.,TGTGCCAGCAGTTTAGCGCTGGGGGGAGGAGATACGCAGTATTTT,CASSLALGGGDTQYF
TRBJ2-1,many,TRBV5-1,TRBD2,TGCGCCAGCAGCATTAGCGGGAGCATAAACAATGAGCAGTTCTTC,CASSISGSINNEQFF
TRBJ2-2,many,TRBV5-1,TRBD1,TGCGCCAGCAGCTCGGGACAGGGCGTAACCGGGGAGCTGTTTTTT,CASSSGQGVTGELFF
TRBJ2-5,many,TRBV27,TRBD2,TGTGCCAGCAGCCCGAACTTTAGCGGGAGACGAGAGACCCAGTACTTC,CASSPNFSGRRETQYF
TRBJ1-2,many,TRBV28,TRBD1,TGTGCCAGCAGATCGGGACAGGCTGCTGGGGGCTACACCTTC,CASRSGQAAGGYTF
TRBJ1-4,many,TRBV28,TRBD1,TGTGCCAGCAGTGAAGGTGGGACAGGGGATGAAAAACTGTTTTTT,CASSEGGTGDEKLFF
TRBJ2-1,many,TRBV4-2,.,TGTGCCAGCAGCCAAGATGCCCCGGACTGGGCCTCCTACAATGAGCAGTTCTTC,CASSQDAPDWASYNEQFF
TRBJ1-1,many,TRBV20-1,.,TGCAGTGCTAGAGATCCGGTAGGGAGGGCTGAAGCTTTCTTT,CSARDPVGRAEAFF
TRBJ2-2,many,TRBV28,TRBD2,TGTGCCAGCAGTTCCCCGGGACTAGTGGTCGGGGAGCTGTTTTTT,CASSSPGLVVGELFF
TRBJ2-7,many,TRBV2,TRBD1,TGTGCCAGCAGAGGGACAGGGTTCGGTTACGAGCAGTACTTC,CASRGTGFGYEQYF
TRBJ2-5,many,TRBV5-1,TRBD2,TGCGCCAGCAGCTTGGGACTAGCGGCCTACCAAGAGACCCAGTACTTC,CASSLGLAAYQETQYF
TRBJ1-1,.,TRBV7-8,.,TGTGCCAGCAGCTTAGTCCGCCGGCGGGACGCTGAAGCTTTCTTT,CASSLVRRRDAEAFF
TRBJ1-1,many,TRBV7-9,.,TGTTCCAGCAGTCCCTCCAGGGTGAACGCTGAAGCTTTCTTT,CSSSPSRVNAEAFF
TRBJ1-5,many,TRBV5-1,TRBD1,TGCGCCAGCAGCTTGGGGGACAGAAATCAGCCCCAGCATTTT,CASSLGDRNQPQHF
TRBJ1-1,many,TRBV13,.,TGTGCCAGCAGGTTCCCCGGGGGAGCTTTCTTT,CASRFPGGAFF
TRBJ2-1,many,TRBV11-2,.,TGTGCCAGCAGCTTATCAGGAGATAGGGGTCCGGGCCACAATGAGCAGTTCTTC,CASSLSGDRGPGHNEQFF
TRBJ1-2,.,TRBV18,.,TGTGCCAGCTCACCACCGCCGGGGGGAGCTCGGGGCTACACCTTC,CASSPPPGGARGYTF
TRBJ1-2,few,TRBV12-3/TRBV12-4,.,TGTGCCAGCATAAATCGGGACATTGGCTATGGCTACACCTTC,CASINRDIGYGYTF
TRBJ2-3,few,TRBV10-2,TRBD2,TGCGCCAGCACCTCCGGGACTAGCGGCCGCACAGATACGCAGTATTTT,CASTSGTSGRTDTQYF
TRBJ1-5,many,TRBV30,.,TGTGCCTGGAGTGAGGACGGTGATCAGCCCCAGCATTTT,CAWSEDGDQPQHF
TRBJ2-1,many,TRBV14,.,TGTGCCAGCAGCCCCATGGGCTCCTACAATGAGCAGTTCTTC,CASSPMGSYNEQFF
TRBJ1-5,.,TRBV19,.,TGTGCCAGTAGTATTAATGCTTATAGCAATCAGCCCCAGCATTTT,CASSINAYSNQPQHF